A selection of T cell receptor beta chains follows, all from one sample in a study of cytomegalovirus exposure and HLA in healthy donors. Clones were sequenced by immunoSEQ multiplex PCR, and TCRdb holds only the in-frame ones, with some missing. Here the sample spans 90,000 to 150,000 clones, 76% being singletons. The sample was PBMCs. The receptors here all came from a middle-aged woman in good health and CMV-seropositive. Both conserved end residues are part of each CDR3. The D gene is left open where the match is weak. The size field is filled for only some rows; it gives once, few, many or a size class.

TRBV2	TRBJ2-7	.	TRBD1	TGTGCCAGCAGTGAATCACAGGGGTTGTACGAGCAGTACTTC	CASSESQGLYEQYF
TRBV6-1	TRBJ2-7	few	TRBD1	TGTGCCAGCAGTGAAGGGACAGGGGGCTACGAGCAGTACTTC	CASSEGTGGYEQYF
TRBV29-1	TRBJ1-1	.	.	TGCAGCGTCGACACTGAAGCTTTCTTT	CSVDTEAFF
TRBV4-2	TRBJ2-3	.	TRBD2	TGTGCCAGCAGCCAAGAAACGGCGGGGGGGGTCCCAGATACGCAGTATTTT	CASSQETAGGVPDTQYF
TRBV5-4	TRBJ2-5	few	.	TGTGCCAGCAGCCCTCTGCCGCGGGCGCTCCAAGAGACCCAGTACTTC	CASSPLPRALQETQYF
TRBV19	TRBJ2-1	once	TRBD2	TGTGCCAGTAGTATTTTTTATACTAGCGGGGGTTACAATGAGCAGTTCTTC	CASSIFYTSGGYNEQFF
TRBV4-1	TRBJ2-3	once	TRBD2	TGCGCCAGCAGCCAAGTGGTTAGCGGGCTGAGCACAGATACGCAGTATTTT	CASSQVVSGLSTDTQYF
TRBV9	TRBJ2-5	.	.	TGTGCCAGCAGCGTAGGAACAGCAGGGCAAGAAGAGACCCAGTACTTC	CASSVGTAGQEETQYF
TRBV30	TRBJ1-6	few	.	TGTGCCTGGAGTTGGGCCGGCTCCTATAATTCACCCCTCCACTTT	CAWSWAGSYNSPLHF
TRBV5-1	TRBJ1-6	.	.	TGCGCCAGCAGCCCCCGGGACGCGGGGGATCTTTTTTCACCCCTCCACTTT	CASSPRDAGDLFSPLHF
TRBV6-5	TRBJ1-1	.	TRBD1	TGTGCCAGCAGTCAGGGACAGGGGAGGACTGAAGCTTTCTTT	CASSQGQGRTEAFF
TRBV19	TRBJ1-2	.	.	TGTGCCAGTAGTATGTGGCCCCCTGGCAGGGGAAACGGCTACACCTTC	CASSMWPPGRGNGYTF
TRBV5-5	TRBJ1-5	.	.	TGTGCCAGCAGCGCCGCGGGACTCTCGGAGCGTCAGCCCCAGCATTTT	CASSAAGLSERQPQHF
TRBV30	TRBJ2-7	few	.	TGTGCCTGGAGAACTGACAGGACCTACGAGCAGTACTTC	CAWRTDRTYEQYF
TRBV6-1	TRBJ2-1	.	TRBD2	TGTGCCAGCAGACCGGGGACTAGCGGGGGAACTGAGCAGTTCTTC	CASRPGTSGGTEQFF
TRBV6-5	TRBJ1-3	.	.	TGTGCCAGCAGTTACTCAGTGGCGACAGGAGGAGACACCATATATTTT	CASSYSVATGGDTIYF
TRBV13	TRBJ2-7	.	.	TGTGCCAGCAGCTTAGGCCGGAGACAGAGTACCTACGAGCAGTACTTC	CASSLGRRQSTYEQYF
TRBV14	TRBJ1-1	.	.	TGTGCCAGCAGCTTTCGGGGGGTTGAAGCTTTCTTT	CASSFRGVEAFF
TRBV7-3	TRBJ1-6	.	.	TGTGCCAGCAGCAATAGAGCGTTTTCACCCCTCCACTTT	CASSNRAFSPLHF
TRBV6-1	TRBJ2-7	.	.	TGTGCCAGCATAAAGGTCAGGGGTTACGAGCAGTACTTC	CASIKVRGYEQYF
TRBV5-7	TRBJ1-4	.	.	TGTGCCAGCAGCTTGGGTCTAGGAAGGGGGAATGAAAAACTGTTTTTT	CASSLGLGRGNEKLFF
TRBV30	TRBJ1-2	.	TRBD1	TGTGCCTGGAGTGTATCCGGACAGGCAAAAAAAGGCTACACCTTC	CAWSVSGQAKKGYTF
TRBV2	TRBJ1-5	.	.	TGTGCCAGCAGTGAAGCGGGGGCGCGGGGCAATCAGCCCCAGCATTTT	CASSEAGARGNQPQHF
TRBV2	TRBJ1-2	.	.	TGTGCCAGCAGAGATTGGACAGAAATTTATGGCTACACCTTC	CASRDWTEIYGYTF
TRBV6-1	TRBJ2-3	.	TRBD2	TGTGCCAGCAGTGACGGACTAGCGGGGGTGGATACGCAGTATTTT	CASSDGLAGVDTQYF
TRBV5-1	TRBJ1-2	once	.	TGCGCCAGCAGCTTGGAGGGGCTAAACTATGGCTACACCTTC	CASSLEGLNYGYTF
TRBV2	TRBJ2-7	.	TRBD1	TGTGCCAGCAGTGAAGGGACAGGGGGGCCCTACGAGCAGTACTTC	CASSEGTGGPYEQYF
TRBV18	TRBJ2-6	once	.	TGTGCCAGCGTTATCTCTGGGGCCAACGTCCTGACTTTC	CASVISGANVLTF
TRBV2	TRBJ2-5	.	.	TGTGCCAGCAGTGAAGCGCGGCTAGTAGTCACCGGGACCCAGTACTTC	CASSEARLVVTGTQYF
TRBV10-3	TRBJ1-2	.	TRBD1	TGTGCCATGAACGCTCTCAGGGGGGAAGGCTACACCTTC	CAMNALRGEGYTF
TRBV5-4	TRBJ1-1	.	TRBD1	TGTGCCAGCACGGAACAGGGGACCCCGTTGAACACTGAAGCTTTCTTT	CASTEQGTPLNTEAFF
TRBV6-6	TRBJ1-3	.	.	TGTGCCACCTTGGGCACTTTTGGAAACACCATATATTTT	CATLGTFGNTIYF
TRBV4-1	TRBJ1-1	.	TRBD1	TGCGCCAGCAGCCTTGGGCAGGGGGCGCCGGGGACTGAAGCTTTCTTT	CASSLGQGAPGTEAFF
TRBV5-1	TRBJ1-5	.	.	TGCGCCAGCAGCCAGGAACTAGGTCAGCCCCAGCATTTT	CASSQELGQPQHF
TRBV5-1	TRBJ2-1	.	TRBD2	TGCGCCAGCATAGAGGGACTAGAGCAGTTCTTC	CASIEGLEQFF
TRBV7-9	TRBJ1-2	.	TRBD1	TGTGCCAGCAGCTTAGGGACAGGGAGTGCTAACTATGGCTACACCTTC	CASSLGTGSANYGYTF
TRBV2	TRBJ2-2	.	.	TGTGCCAGCACCCTGGGCCGGGGTAATACCGGGGAGCTGTTTTTT	CASTLGRGNTGELFF
TRBV29-1	TRBJ2-7	.	TRBD1	TGCAGCGTCCCGAAGGGGACAGGGGTCAACGAGCAGTACTTC	CSVPKGTGVNEQYF
TRBV19	TRBJ2-1	.	TRBD2	TGTGCCAGTAGTATTGTTCTAGCGGGGTCTTACAATGAGCAGTTCTTC	CASSIVLAGSYNEQFF
TRBV6-1	TRBJ2-7	.	.	TGTGCCAGCAGTGTCCAGGGCACCTACGAGCAGTACTTC	CASSVQGTYEQYF
TRBV18	TRBJ1-5	once	.	TGTGCCAGCTCAAGCGGGGGCGCGAGCAATCAGCCCCAGCATTTT	CASSSGGASNQPQHF
TRBV4-2	TRBJ2-7	.	TRBD1	TGTGCCAGCAGCCAACCGGGACAGGGGGAGGGCGAGCAGTACTTC	CASSQPGQGEGEQYF
TRBV7-3	TRBJ1-1	.	.	TGTGCCAGCAGCTTAGGGCCACAGAACACTGAAGCTTTCTTT	CASSLGPQNTEAFF
TRBV27	TRBJ1-2	.	TRBD1	TGTGCCAGCACCCAGGGGGGTAACTATGGCTACACCTTC	CASTQGGNYGYTF
TRBV29-1	TRBJ2-3	.	TRBD1	TGCAGCGCTGGTCAGGGGGCCCGGTCAGATACGCAGTATTTT	CSAGQGARSDTQYF
TRBV2	TRBJ2-5	.	.	TGTGCCAGCAGTTCACCCGGACAGAACGGAGAGACCCAGTACTTC	CASSSPGQNGETQYF
TRBV19	TRBJ2-1	.	TRBD2	TGTGCCAGTAGTCGACCGACTAGCGGAGATGAGCAGTTCTTC	CASSRPTSGDEQFF
TRBV25-1	TRBJ2-7	.	.	TGTGCCAGCAGTGCCGATAGCTACGAGCAGTACTTC	CASSADSYEQYF
TRBV9	TRBJ1-2	.	TRBD1	TGTGCCAGCAGGAGGGGGATGGGACAGGGGTTCTATGGCTACACCTTC	CASRRGMGQGFYGYTF
TRBV2	TRBJ2-7	.	.	TGTGCCAGCAGTAATACCTACGAGCAGTACTTC	CASSNTYEQYF
TRBV29-1	TRBJ2-1	few	TRBD2	TGCAGCGTGGTGGTAACTAGCGGGTACAATGAGCAGTTCTTC	CSVVVTSGYNEQFF
TRBV9	TRBJ2-5	.	.	TGTGCCAGCAGCCCCAGACTGACGGGGGGCAGGAAGACCCAGTACTTC	CASSPRLTGGRKTQYF
TRBV6-1	TRBJ2-1	.	.	TGTGCCAGCAGTGCTCCGGGACACAACAATGAGCAGTTCTTC	CASSAPGHNNEQFF
TRBV11-2	TRBJ2-7	few	.	TGTGCCAGCAGCTTCTTTCAGGGGACCCTCGAGCAGTACTTC	CASSFFQGTLEQYF
TRBV2	TRBJ2-5	.	.	TGTGCCAGCAGGGACAGCCTGGGCAGGACCCAGTACTTC	CASRDSLGRTQYF